This TCR beta chain was recovered during a study of blood T cells in healthy people across ages. A second PCR, run for roughly 7 to 12 cycles, used a sample-barcoded 5' primer plus a J-beta primer mix. A template-switch adaptor with 12 random nucleotides tagged each cDNA molecule. Every sample returned 3 million or more CDR3-containing paired-end reads. TCRdb processed the 5' RACE reads anew with MiXCR; each CDR3 protein has one entry. In the table there are 1.5 million to 2 million distinct CDR3 sequences, roughly 28% of which are singletons. This clonotype has just a few counts. Roughly 10 milliliters of peripheral blood were drawn from each donor. Germline loops: CDR1 SGHAT, CDR2 FQNNGV. The length of the CDR3 is 14 residues. With 3 bases removed from V and 6 bases from J, the gap between germline ends came to 15 bases.

This sequence originates from a woman in her 30s in good health. Sample: blood. The genes are TRBV11-2 and TRBJ2-7; possibly TRBD1 or TRBD2 for D (5 bases each). The CDR3 DNA sequence: TGTGCCAGCAGCTTTGTCCCAGGGACGGGCGAGCAGTACTTC. This encodes CASSFVPGTGEQYF.